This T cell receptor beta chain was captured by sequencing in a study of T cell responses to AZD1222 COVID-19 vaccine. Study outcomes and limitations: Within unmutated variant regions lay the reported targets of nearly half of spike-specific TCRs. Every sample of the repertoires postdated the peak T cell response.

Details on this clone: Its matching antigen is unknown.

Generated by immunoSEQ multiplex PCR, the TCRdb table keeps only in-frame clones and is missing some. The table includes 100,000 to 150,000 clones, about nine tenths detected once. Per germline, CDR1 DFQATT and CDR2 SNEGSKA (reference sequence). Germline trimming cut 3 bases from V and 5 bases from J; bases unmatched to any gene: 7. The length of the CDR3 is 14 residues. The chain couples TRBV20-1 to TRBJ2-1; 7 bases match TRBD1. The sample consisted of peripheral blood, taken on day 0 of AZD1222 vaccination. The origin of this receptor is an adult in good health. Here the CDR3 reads CSASFPGQDNEQFF. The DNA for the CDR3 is TGCAGTGCTAGTTTTCCCGGACAGGACAATGAGCAGTTCTTC.